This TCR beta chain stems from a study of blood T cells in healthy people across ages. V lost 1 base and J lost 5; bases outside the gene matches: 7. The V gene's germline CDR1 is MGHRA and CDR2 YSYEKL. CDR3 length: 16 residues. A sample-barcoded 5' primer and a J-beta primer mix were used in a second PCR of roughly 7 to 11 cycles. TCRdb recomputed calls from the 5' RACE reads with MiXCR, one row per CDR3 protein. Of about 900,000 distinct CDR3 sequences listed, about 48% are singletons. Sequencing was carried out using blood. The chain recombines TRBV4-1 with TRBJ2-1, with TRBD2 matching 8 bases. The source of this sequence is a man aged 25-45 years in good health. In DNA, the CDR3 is TGCGCCAGCAGCCAAGGGAGCGGGGGTTGGAACAATGAGCAGTTCTTC. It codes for CASSQGSGGWNNEQFF.